This TCR beta chain was identified during a study of beta chain features in type 1 diabetes. Findings and caveats of the study: Individuals with type 1 diabetes displayed fewer insertions and more deletions at VDJ junctions. The analysis here could not establish whether HLA type shapes TCRB rearrangement. All four CD4+ subsets from Type 1 diabetes patients carried moderately but significantly shorter TCRB CDR3s.

This clone was seen only a few times. Its cognate antigen is unknown. Of the isolated RNA, all was reverse transcribed, and so the sequenced material was expressed TCRB transcripts. It was found that naive, central memory and regulatory T cell samples averaged around 3.6 million reads. Repertoires were generated with immunoSEQ multiplex PCR, while TCRdb's copy carries only in-frame clones and drops some. The data contain approximately 240,000 clones, 16% of them singletons. The CDR3 extends over 13 amino acids. Per germline, CDR1 SQVTM and CDR2 ANQGSEA. Trimming at V came to 7 bases and at J to 0 bases, leaving 4 bases not matched to a gene.

What was sequenced was naive CD4+ T cells from blood. The V gene is TRBV29-1, the J gene TRBJ1-2; 8 nucleotides agree with TRBD1. This TCR came from a man under 40 with type 1 diabetes. The CDR3 DNA sequence: TGCAGCGCTCCGGGACAGGCTAACTATGGCTACACCTTC. Translated: CSAPGQANYGYTF.